The rows below give T cell receptor beta chains drawn from one sample of a study of cytomegalovirus exposure and HLA in healthy donors. TCRdb keeps only in-frame clones here, not all; method: immunoSEQ multiplex PCR. The data contain tens of thousands of clones, around half of them singletons. Sequencing was performed on PBMCs. The receptors stem from a woman in her thirties or forties in good health and CMV-seropositive. The CDR3 runs from the conserved cysteine through the conserved F or W. Clone sizes are given selectively: once, few, many, or a class where the clone is expanded.

J: TRBJ2-3; size: -; V: TRBV7-9; CDR3: CASSLVGTSGGATQYF
J: TRBJ2-1; size: -; V: TRBV7-6; CDR3: CASSLIGTSGRTSYNEQFF
J: TRBJ1-1; size: once; V: TRBV5-5; CDR3: CASSFTGGTEAFF
J: TRBJ2-7; size: -; V: TRBV6-7; CDR3: CASSYPYQPGSTVSYEQYF
J: TRBJ1-2; size: few; V: TRBV2; CDR3: CASRKQTGVNYGYTF
J: TRBJ2-4; size: -; V: TRBV30; CDR3: CAWSDRGMAKNIQYF
J: TRBJ1-4; size: few; V: TRBV7-8; CDR3: CASSLSQGLSEKLFF
J: TRBJ2-6; size: -; V: TRBV6-5; CDR3: CASSYDLTGANVLTF
J: TRBJ1-2; size: -; V: TRBV4-3; CDR3: CASSQDTTGARGYTF
J: TRBJ1-1; size: -; V: TRBV7-3; CDR3: CASSLGQLAEAFF
J: TRBJ2-7; size: few; V: TRBV2; CDR3: CASRGGQILYEQYF
J: TRBJ2-7; size: few; V: TRBV7-2; CDR3: CASSLPRRGGYEQYF
J: TRBJ2-1; size: -; V: TRBV5-4; CDR3: CASSLSGDPYNEQFF
J: TRBJ2-5; size: -; V: TRBV7-9; CDR3: CASSKPTGGRKETQYF
J: TRBJ2-7; size: -; V: TRBV5-1; CDR3: CASSLVEGGLTPYEQYF
J: TRBJ1-1; size: few; V: TRBV7-2; CDR3: CASTGILGENTEAFF
J: TRBJ2-7; size: few; V: TRBV6-1; CDR3: CASSLAGGGSYEQYF
J: TRBJ2-5; size: -; V: TRBV9; CDR3: CASSVAAGGPVETQYF
J: TRBJ2-7; size: -; V: TRBV6-5; CDR3: CASSSLYEQYF
J: TRBJ1-2; size: few; V: TRBV30; CDR3: CALETGTGGYTF
J: TRBJ1-6; size: few; V: TRBV27; CDR3: CASSPDRYNSPLHF
J: TRBJ1-2; size: -; V: TRBV10-3; CDR3: CAISDLSASYGYTF
J: TRBJ2-5; size: -; V: TRBV7-2; CDR3: CASSFNRGQETQYF
J: TRBJ2-1; size: -; V: TRBV29-1; CDR3: CSVGREDNEQFF
J: TRBJ1-3; size: few; V: TRBV5-1; CDR3: CASSRDREFTIYF
J: TRBJ1-1; size: -; V: TRBV7-8; CDR3: CASSLGSARRLNTEAFF
J: TRBJ2-2; size: few; V: TRBV10-3; CDR3: CAISFTSGGAGELFF
J: TRBJ2-5; size: once; V: TRBV11-2; CDR3: CASSLGRAETQYF
J: TRBJ1-5; size: -; V: TRBV2; CDR3: CASSGGVNQPQHF
J: TRBJ2-5; size: few; V: TRBV9; CDR3: CASSVGGGGEGPQETQYF
J: TRBJ1-2; size: few; V: TRBV30; CDR3: CAWSRLYPGNYGYTF
J: TRBJ2-2; size: few; V: TRBV6-1; CDR3: CASTHGGTYTGELFF
J: TRBJ2-2; size: -; V: TRBV29-1; CDR3: CSVAEANTGELFF
J: TRBJ2-7; size: -; V: TRBV28; CDR3: CASSFEAGVISSSYEQYF
J: TRBJ2-7; size: -; V: TRBV9; CDR3: CASSARDREGEQYF
J: TRBJ2-3; size: -; V: TRBV6-6; CDR3: CASSYGSGSTDTQYF
J: TRBJ1-2; size: -; V: TRBV5-6; CDR3: CASSISTGYGYTF
J: TRBJ1-2; size: -; V: TRBV5-8; CDR3: CASQDRSLYGYTF
J: TRBJ1-1; size: -; V: TRBV6-5; CDR3: CASSYLKSGAEAFF
J: TRBJ1-5; size: -; V: TRBV6-1; CDR3: CASSERDKNQPQHF
J: TRBJ2-3; size: -; V: TRBV30; CDR3: CAWSGADTQYF
J: TRBJ2-7; size: few; V: TRBV5-6; CDR3: CASSLVASGGAGYEQYF
J: TRBJ1-2; size: few; V: TRBV6-5; CDR3: CASSYVRTGGSYGYTF
J: TRBJ2-7; size: -; V: TRBV7-3; CDR3: CASSDGQGARDEQYF
J: TRBJ2-3; size: once; V: TRBV6-6; CDR3: CASTLTPTSGADTQYF
J: TRBJ2-5; size: -; V: TRBV12-5; CDR3: CASGLVRPGLAAETQYF
J: TRBJ1-1; size: few; V: TRBV5-6; CDR3: CASSRTDRAPEAFF
J: TRBJ1-4; size: -; V: TRBV30; CDR3: CAWSVGRGNEKLFF
J: TRBJ2-3; size: -; V: TRBV7-9; CDR3: CASSLGQGVMDTQYF
J: TRBJ1-6; size: few; V: TRBV4-1; CDR3: CASSRIQGSYNSPLHF
J: TRBJ2-7; size: -; V: TRBV30; CDR3: CAWSVAGEQYF
J: TRBJ2-3; size: -; V: TRBV4-2; CDR3: CASSQDTGAGPDTQYF
J: TRBJ1-2; size: -; V: TRBV7-2; CDR3: CASSPRQGTEGYTF